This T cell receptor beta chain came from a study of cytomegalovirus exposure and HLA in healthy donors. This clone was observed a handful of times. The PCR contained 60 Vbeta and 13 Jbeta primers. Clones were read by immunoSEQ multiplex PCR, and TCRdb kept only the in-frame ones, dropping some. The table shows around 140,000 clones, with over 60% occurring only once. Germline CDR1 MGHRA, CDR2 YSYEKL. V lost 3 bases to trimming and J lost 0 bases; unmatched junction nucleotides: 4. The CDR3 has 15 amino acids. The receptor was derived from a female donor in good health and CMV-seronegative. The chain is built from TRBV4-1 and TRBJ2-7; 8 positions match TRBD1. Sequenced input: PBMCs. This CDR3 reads CASSHTDRDSYEQYF. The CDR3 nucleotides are TGCGCCAGCAGCCATACGGACAGGGACTCCTACGAGCAGTACTTC.